The 24 T cell receptor beta chains below all came from one sample that was sequenced in a study of T cells in Graves' hyperthyroidism and ophthalmopathy. Amplification of TCR beta CDR3 regions was performed using RNA transcripts as template. Initially, a first-round RT-PCR of the TCR CDR3 employed the HTBI primer set. TCRdb processed the multiplex PCR reads anew with MiXCR; each CDR3 protein has one entry. Among nearly 110,000 distinct CDR3 sequences listed, about 17% were seen once. Material: blood. The receptors here all came from a woman aged 45-65 years with Graves' hyperthyroidism.

The sample holds many counts of this clonotype. V is TRBV12-3 or TRBV12-4 and J is TRBJ2-2; 8 bases are a match to TRBD2. Trimming cost V 5 bases and J 8 bases; bases outside gene matches: 10. CDR3 length equals 15 residues. CDR3 nucleotides: TGTGCCAGCAGTCCCCAAGCGGGAGTGCTAGGGGAGCTGTTTTTT. This translates into CASSPQAGVLGELFF.

This clonotype was counted many times. The CDR3 coding sequence is TGTGCCAGCAGCTTCAGGGGATCGGAAAAACTGTTTTTT. Translated: CASSFRGSEKLFF. V gene TRBV12-3 or TRBV12-4 combines with J gene TRBJ1-4, with a tentative D call TRBD1 (6 bases). Between the trimmed V and J ends, which lost 6 bases and 8 bases, there was a span of 13 bases. CDR3 length equals 13 residues.

This clonotype was recorded at least ten times. The chain couples TRBV28 to TRBJ2-3, with 10 bases matching TRBD2. With V trimmed by 5 bases and J by 4 bases, 12 bases remained unmatched. Germline CDR1 MDHEN, CDR2 SYDVKM. The CDR3 runs to 17 residues. The CDR3 coding sequence is TGTGCCAGCAGTGGGACTAGCGTATATCCAGGTGCAGATACGCAGTATTTT. Its protein is CASSGTSVYPGADTQYF.

Many counts were recorded for this clonotype. Written as DNA, the CDR3 is TGCAGTGCTAGAGTCTCAAGTGGGGGGACAGCCTGGGTTAGCCAGTACTTC. Its translation is CSARVSSGGTAWVSQYF. The rearrangement joins TRBV20-1 to TRBJ2-5; D perhaps matches TRBD1 (7 bases). The CDR3 has 17 amino acids. Trimming removed 1 base from V and 10 bases from J, with 28 bases in between. The germline V gene has CDR1 DFQATT and CDR2 SNEGSKA (reference sequence).

The CDR3 DNA reads as TGCAGTGCTACCGAGACAGGGTTGGTGCAGTACGTC. It is translated as CSATETGLVQYV. The V gene is TRBV20-1, the J gene TRBJ2-7, with 7 bases fitting TRBD1. V lost 4 bases and J lost 9; bases outside the gene matches: 9. This CDR3 has 12 amino acids. CDR1 and CDR2 from the germline V gene are DFQATT and SNEGSKA (reference sequence).

This clonotype showed up many times. V gene TRBV7-6 combines with J gene TRBJ2-7; TRBD1 agrees at 8 bases. Germline V gene data show CDR1 as SGHVS and CDR2 as FNYEAQ. The V gene end was trimmed by 6 bases and the J gene end by 7 bases; junction bases not matched to a gene: 11. The CDR3 spans 14 residues. CDR3 bases: TGTGCCAGCAGTCAACAGGGGGTCACGACGGAGCAGTACTTC. Protein: CASSQQGVTTEQYF.

This chain links TRBV15 with TRBJ2-3; unclear D gene. The V end was cut by 3 bases, the J end by 0 bases, with 10 bases between. The germline CDR1 and CDR2 sequences are LNHNV and YYDKDF (reference sequence). The CDR3 runs to 15 residues. CDR3 coding DNA: TGTGCCACCAGCAGGGCGGATCGAAGCACAGATACGCAGTATTTT. This codes for CATSRADRSTDTQYF.

This CDR3 is CASSDGTTLMGNTGELFF. The CDR3 DNA reads TGTGCCAGCAGCGACGGGACAACACTTATGGGGAACACCGGGGAGCTGTTTTTT. The chain employs TRBV7-9 and TRBJ2-2; a weak D match, TRBD1 (6 bases). This CDR3 region has 18 residues. CDR1 and CDR2 from the germline V gene are SEHNR and FQNEAQ (reference sequence). The V gene lost 5 bases and the J gene lost 1 base, with 20 bases spanning the gap.

This clonotype was seen ten or more times. For the CDR3, the DNA is TGTGCCACCAGCAGAGGGGAAACTGAAGCTTTCTTT. This encodes CATSRGETEAFF. The rearrangement joins TRBV15 to TRBJ1-1; D gene uncertain. Germline lookup yields CDR1 LNHNV and CDR2 YYDKDF (reference sequence). V lost 1 base and J lost 5, with 5 bases in between. The CDR3 sequence is 12 residues long.

This clonotype was picked up many times. The genes are TRBV19 and TRBJ1-4; TRBD1 might be the D (6 bases). Germline lookup yields CDR1 LNHDA and CDR2 SQIVND (reference sequence). Trimming took 4 bases from V and 4 from J, leaving 10 bases between them. There are 14 residues in the CDR3. Here the CDR3 reads CASSNGQLNEKLFF. The DNA for the CDR3 is TGTGCCAGTAGTAACGGACAGCTTAATGAAAAACTGTTTTTT.

In its sample, this clonotype was seen many times. This chain joins TRBV9 and TRBJ2-7; no definite D call. V lost 7 bases to trimming and J lost 3 bases, with 23 bases between them. Germline assignment: CDR1 SGDLS and CDR2 YYNGEE. The CDR3 is made up of 16 amino acids. DNA for the CDR3: TGTGCCAGCGACCTGTTTCGGGCGGCGCAAAGCTACGAGCAGTACGTC. This codes for CASDLFRAAQSYEQYV.

This clonotype was detected ten times or more. The CDR3 sequence: CASSDGWMAGNYNEQFF. CDR3 DNA: TGTGCCAGCAGCGATGGCTGGATGGCGGGAAATTACAATGAGCAGTTCTTC. This chain uses TRBV6-1 with TRBJ2-1; D is possibly TRBD2 (6 bases). From germline, CDR1 is MNHNS and CDR2 SASEGT. V lost 6 bases, J lost 4 bases, and 22 bases lay in between. The CDR3 runs to 17 residues.

This clonotype was observed at least ten times. The rearrangement joins TRBV7-9 to TRBJ2-1; weak D call: TRBD1 (5 bases). The CDR3 contains 13 residues. The V end was cut by 5 bases, the J end by 4 bases, with 9 bases between. Per germline, CDR1 SEHNR and CDR2 FQNEAQ (reference sequence). The CDR3 DNA reads TGTGCCAGCAGCCTCCGGACATACAATGAGCAGTTCTTC. Translating gives CASSLRTYNEQFF.

This clonotype was counted at least ten times. The chain has TRBV5-1 and TRBJ2-3, with TRBD2 as a possible D gene (5 bases). Trimming cost V 3 bases and J 1 base, with 21 bases left between them. The CDR3 runs to 18 residues. Germline-derived CDR1 and CDR2 are SGHRS and YFSETQ. The CDR3 here is CASSSYGISDLGTDTQYF. In DNA, the CDR3 is TGCGCCAGCAGCTCATACGGGATATCCGATCTAGGCACAGATACGCAGTATTTT.

The chain is built from TRBV19 and TRBJ1-2; D gene unclear. The CDR3 sequence is 12 residues long. The germline V gene has CDR1 LNHDA and CDR2 SQIVND (reference sequence). V lost 6 bases, J lost 8 bases, and 13 bases lay in between. The CDR3 protein is CASRTDALGYTF. CDR3 nucleotide sequence: TGTGCCAGTAGGACGGACGCCTTGGGCTACACCTTC.

The chain carries TRBV12-3 or TRBV12-4 and TRBJ2-5; TRBD1 matches 9 bases. The CDR3 runs 16 residues. The V and J ends lost 6 bases and 5 bases, in that order; junction bases with no gene match: 13. The CDR3 is CASSRQGVSNQETQYF. The CDR3 DNA reads TGTGCCAGCAGCCGACAGGGGGTCAGTAATCAGGAGACCCAGTACTTC.

In this sample, this clonotype turned up many times. The J gene is TRBJ2-1, the V gene TRBV28, with TRBD2 identical over 8 bases. The CDR3 is 15 residues long. J was trimmed by 4 bases and V by 2 bases; bases with no gene match: 4. In germline, CDR1 is MDHEN, CDR2 SYDVKM. The CDR3 nucleotides are TGTGCCAGCAGTTTACCTTTAGCGGGGTACAATGAGCAGTTCTTC. Translation gives CASSLPLAGYNEQFF.

Ten or more counts support this clonotype. The chain is built from TRBV2 and TRBJ1-2, with D tentatively TRBD1 (5 bases). Germline CDR1 reads SNHLY; CDR2 reads FYNNEI. Trimming shortened V by 4 bases and J by 4 bases, and 19 bases separated the two germline ends. The CDR3 consists of 16 residues. CDR3 region: CASSVDSQGLSYGYTF. Written as DNA, the CDR3 is TGTGCCAGCAGTGTCGACTCCCAGGGACTTTCCTATGGCTACACCTTC.

This clonotype appeared many times. The rearrangement links TRBV28 to TRBJ2-3, with 7 bases fitting TRBD2. The CDR3 consists of 15 residues. CDR1 is MDHEN, CDR2 SYDVKM, per germline. V lost 5 bases, J lost 4 bases, and 9 bases stayed unmatched. CDR3 bases: TGTGCCAGCAGTCCCCGTATAGGGAGGGCAGATACGCAGTATTTT. As protein: CASSPRIGRADTQYF.

In its sample, this clonotype was seen many times. V usage is TRBV6-1 and J usage is TRBJ1-5; D gene uncertain. Germline CDR1 reads MNHNS; CDR2 reads SASEGT. The V and J ends lost 4 bases and 0 bases respectively, with 7 bases between them. This CDR3 has 14 amino acids. CDR3 nucleotide sequence: TGTGCCAGCAGTGCCTCCTATAGCAATCAGCCCCAGCATTTT. It yields the protein CASSASYSNQPQHF.

CDR3 amino acids: CASSPAEGLSEQFF. The CDR3 DNA is TGTGCCAGCAGCCCAGCCGAGGGATTAAGTGAGCAGTTCTTC. The chain recombines TRBV6-5 with TRBJ2-1, with D possibly TRBD2 on 5 matching bases. The CDR3 has 14 amino acids. Germline V lookup: CDR1 MNHEY, CDR2 SVGAGI. Trimming pared 6 bases from V and 9 bases from J, leaving 18 bases between.

This sequence joins TRBV7-3 and TRBJ1-1; D not resolved. Trimming took off 4 bases at V and 5 bases at J, with 11 bases between the two ends. CDR1 is SGHTA, CDR2 FQGTGA, per germline. This CDR3 spans 13 amino acids. CDR3 loop: CASSSIPETEAFF. DNA for the CDR3: TGTGCCAGCAGCTCCATCCCGGAGACTGAAGCTTTCTTT.

This clonotype was recorded at least ten times. The V gene is TRBV20-1, the J gene TRBJ2-2; no clear D gene. CDR3 length equals 12 residues. V dropped 6 bases and J dropped 4 bases, with 9 bases sitting between them. Germline loops: CDR1 DFQATT, CDR2 SNEGSKA (reference sequence). In nucleotides, the CDR3 is TGCAGTGCCCCGACGGTCACCGGGGAGCTGTTTTTT. Translation gives CSAPTVTGELFF.

For the CDR3, the DNA is TGCAGTGCTCCCCGACAGGGTCTAACTGAAGCTTTCTTT. Protein sequence: CSAPRQGLTEAFF. The genes are TRBV20-1 and TRBJ1-1; 7 nucleotides line up with TRBD1. The trim removed 5 bases at V and 5 bases at J, leaving 8 bases unmatched. The CDR3 sequence is 13 residues long. CDR1 and CDR2 from the germline V gene are DFQATT and SNEGSKA (reference sequence).